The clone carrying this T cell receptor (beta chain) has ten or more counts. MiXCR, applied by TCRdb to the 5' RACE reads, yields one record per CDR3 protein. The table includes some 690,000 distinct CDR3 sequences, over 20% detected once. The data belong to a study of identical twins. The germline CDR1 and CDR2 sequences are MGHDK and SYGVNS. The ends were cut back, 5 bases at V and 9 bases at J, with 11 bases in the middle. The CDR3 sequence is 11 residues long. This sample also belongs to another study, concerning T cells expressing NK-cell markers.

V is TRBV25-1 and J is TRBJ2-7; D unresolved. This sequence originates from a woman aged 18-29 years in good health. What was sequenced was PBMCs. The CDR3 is CASSNTGPQYF. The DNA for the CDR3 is TGTGCCAGCAGTAATACCGGGCCGCAGTACTTC.